These 26 T cell receptor beta chains were all obtained from the same sample, sequenced in a study of T cell repertoires in cytomegalovirus infection. TCRdb redid the calling of the reads with MiXCR, one entry per CDR3 protein. This sample has 400,000 to 550,000 distinct CDR3 sequences; about 11% occur once, and the top ten carry 10%. Source material: PBMCs. These receptors originate from a human donor in good health (CMV status not recorded). Some clones in this sample may be carry-over from other donors' samples.

This clonotype appeared many times. The V and J genes are TRBV28 and TRBJ2-1; 9 bases are shared with TRBD2. This CDR3 is 16 amino acids long. V lost 6 bases, J lost 5 bases, and 11 bases stayed unmatched. Germline-derived CDR1 and CDR2 are MDHEN and SYDVKM. CDR3 sequence (DNA): TGTGCCAGCAGCCCTGTGGGACTAGCAGAAGACAATGAGCAGTTCTTC. Translation gives CASSPVGLAEDNEQFF.

This clonotype was counted at least ten times. This sequence joins TRBV7-8 and TRBJ2-7, with D perhaps TRBD2 (5 bases). Germline CDR1 and CDR2: SGHVS and FQNEAQ. The length of the CDR3 is 13 residues. V lost 5 bases, J lost 0 bases, and 8 bases lay in between. The CDR3 DNA sequence: TGTGCCAGCAGCCGGCGGGCCTCCTACGAGCAGTACTTC. The encoded protein is CASSRRASYEQYF.

In this sample, this clonotype turned up many times. The chain recombines TRBV7-2 with TRBJ2-7; D remains unclear. Trimming shortened V by 5 bases and J by 7 bases, and 12 bases separated the two germline ends. The germline gives CDR1 SGHTA, CDR2 FQGNSA. This CDR3 is 12 amino acids long. CDR3 amino acids: CASSPQRSEQYF. Written as DNA, the CDR3 is TGTGCCAGCAGCCCCCAAAGGAGTGAGCAGTACTTC.

About this clonotype: One end of the junction fails to match germline, which may point to a read error. The rearrangement joins TRBV7-9 to TRBJ2-1, with a weak D call TRBD2 (5 bases). This CDR3 spans 12 amino acids. CDR1 and CDR2 from the germline V gene are SEHNR and FQNEAQ (reference sequence). The DNA of the CDR3 is TGTGCCAGCAGTCGAGAGGTGAGGGAGCTGTTCTTC. Its translation is CASSREVRELFF.

This clonotype was recorded many times. The chain links TRBV7-8 to TRBJ2-3, with 7 positions matching TRBD2. The CDR3 totals 16 residues. CDR1 and CDR2 from the germline V gene are SGHVS and FQNEAQ. J gave up 0 bases and V 0 bases, and 3 bases lay outside the gene matches. CDR3 in amino acids: CASSLARDYSTDTQYF. The CDR3 region has the DNA TGTGCCAGCAGCTTAGCGAGGGACTACAGCACAGATACGCAGTATTTT. The full variable domain, completed using reference TRBV7-8 and TRBJ2-3, is GAGVSQSPRYKVAKRGQDVALRCDPISGHVSLFWYQQALGQGPEFLTYFQNEAQLDKSGLPSDRFFAERPEGSVSTLKIQRTQQEDSAVYLCASSLARDYSTDTQYFGPGTRLTVL.

This clonotype occurred a few times. This chain joins TRBV10-3 and TRBJ2-1, with D possibly TRBD2 on 5 matching bases. Germline V lookup: CDR1 ENHRY, CDR2 SYGVKD. This CDR3 has 14 residues. V lost 6 bases, J lost 2 bases, and 11 bases lay in between. This chain's CDR3 is CAIRMEEPYNEQFF. The CDR3 DNA reads TGTGCCATCAGAATGGAGGAACCCTACAATGAGCAGTTCTTC.

Ten or more counts support this clonotype. The rearrangement uses TRBV20-1 and TRBJ2-4; D is uncertain. In germline, CDR1 is DFQATT, CDR2 SNEGSKA (reference sequence). Deletions cut 0 bases from V and 0 bases from J, with 9 bases between. This CDR3 region has 15 residues. The CDR3 sequence: CSARDGQLAKNIQYF. The CDR3 DNA reads TGCAGTGCTAGAGACGGTCAGCTAGCCAAAAACATTCAGTACTTC.

This clonotype was counted a few times. The chain carries TRBV15 and TRBJ2-7; 7 bases are a match to TRBD2. Looked up from germline, CDR1 is LNHNV and CDR2 is YYDKDF (reference sequence). CDR3 size: 16 residues. V lost 1 base to trimming and J lost 3 bases; unmatched junction nucleotides: 9. In DNA form, the CDR3 reads TGTGCCACCAGCAGAGGGGGGGGGGACGAATTCTACGAGCAGTACTTC. The encoded protein is CATSRGGGDEFYEQYF.

J is TRBJ2-1 and V is TRBV30; perhaps TRBD2 as D (5 bases). Germline-derived CDR1 and CDR2 are GTSNPN and SVGIG (reference sequence). CDR3 length: 11 amino acids. Trimming shortened V by 3 bases and J by 6 bases, and 6 bases separated the two germline ends. The CDR3 loop reads CAWSLANEQFF. DNA of the CDR3: TGTGCCTGGAGCCTAGCCAATGAGCAGTTCTTC.

This clonotype was seen many times. The chain has TRBV10-3 and TRBJ2-1; D possibly uses TRBD1 or TRBD2 (6 bases each). V lost 5 bases and J lost 2, with 13 bases in between. The germline V gene encodes CDR1 ENHRY and CDR2 SYGVKD. The length of the CDR3 is 15 residues. The CDR3 loop is CAISLGGPPYNEQFF. The CDR3 region has the DNA TGTGCCATCAGTCTTGGGGGGCCTCCCTACAATGAGCAGTTCTTC.

The rearrangement uses TRBV9 and TRBJ1-3; D is unresolved. The V end was cut by 0 bases, the J end by 2 bases, with 6 bases between. Germline CDR1 reads SGDLS; CDR2 reads YYNGEE. The CDR3 totals 14 residues. The CDR3 loop reads CASSVGVTGNTIYF. CDR3 nucleotide sequence: TGTGCCAGCAGCGTAGGGGTGACTGGAAACACCATATATTTT.

In this sample, this clonotype turned up a few times. The rearrangement joins TRBV5-1 to TRBJ1-2, with D perhaps matching TRBD1 (6 bases). CDR1 and CDR2 from the germline V gene are SGHRS and YFSETQ. The CDR3 sequence is 14 residues long. V lost 3 bases, J lost 1 base, and 10 bases lay in between. The CDR3 here is CASSSRTDNYGYTF. CDR3 nucleotide sequence: TGCGCCAGCAGCTCCCGGACAGATAACTATGGCTACACCTTC.

This clonotype was counted between two and nine times. This sequence joins TRBV11-2 and TRBJ1-1; tentative D call: TRBD1 (5 bases). The ends were cut back, 5 bases at V and 8 bases at J, with 15 bases in the middle. The CDR3 extends over 13 amino acids. CDR1 and CDR2 (germline): SGHAT, FQNNGV. CDR3 in DNA: TGTGCCAGCAGCCCTGGGACGGGTCAAGAAGCTTTCTTT. As protein: CASSPGTGQEAFF.

This clonotype was observed at least ten times. V gene TRBV20-1 combines with J gene TRBJ2-7; 10 bases map to TRBD2. The V gene end was trimmed by 3 bases and the J gene end by 5 bases; junction bases not matched to a gene: 10. CDR3 size: 15 residues. Germline V gene lookup returns CDR1 DFQATT and CDR2 SNEGSKA (reference sequence). DNA of the CDR3: TGCAGTGCTAGGGGAGCGGGGGGGCGCAACAACGAGCAGTACTTC. As protein: CSARGAGGRNNEQYF.

This clonotype was detected a few times. The genes are TRBV28 and TRBJ2-5; D may be TRBD1 (6 bases). The CDR3 is 14 residues long. Germline CDR1 is MDHEN and CDR2 is SYDVKM. V was trimmed by 9 bases and J by 0 bases, leaving 14 bases between them. The CDR3 sequence: CARRTVTYQETQYF. The CDR3 bases are TGTGCCAGGAGGACAGTTACGTACCAAGAGACCCAGTACTTC.

This clonotype was observed at least ten times. The chain combines TRBV10-1 with TRBJ1-1; tentative D call: TRBD1 (6 bases). The germline V and J ends were trimmed by 7 bases and 0 bases, with 9 bases remaining between them. From germline, CDR1 is WNHNN and CDR2 SYGVQD (reference sequence). The CDR3 has 13 amino acids. In DNA form, the CDR3 reads TGCGCCAGCATGGACAGTTTGAACACTGAAGCTTTCTTT. Protein sequence: CASMDSLNTEAFF.

This clonotype was counted between two and nine times. The chain couples TRBV18 to TRBJ2-6; D is ambiguous. Trimming took off 0 bases at V and 4 bases at J, with 7 bases between the two ends. Germline V gene data show CDR1 as KGHSH and CDR2 as LQKENI. The CDR3 sequence is 15 residues long. This CDR3 is CASSPPSRGANVLTF. In DNA, the CDR3 is TGTGCCAGCTCACCACCGAGCCGGGGGGCCAACGTCCTGACTTTC.

Here the CDR3 reads CASSYLAGDEQYF. The CDR3 DNA follows: TGTGCCAGCAGTTATCTAGCGGGAGACGAGCAGTACTTC. The chain is built from TRBV27 and TRBJ2-7; the match to TRBD2 covers 10 bases. The CDR3 runs 13 residues. Trimming cost V 4 bases and J 5 bases; bases outside gene matches: 2. Looked up from germline, CDR1 is MNHEY and CDR2 is SMNVEV (reference sequence).

This clonotype has ten or more counts. The gene calls are TRBV5-1 and TRBJ2-2, with 12 nucleotides matching TRBD2. After removal of 4 bases from V and 7 bases from J, the junction contained 8 bases not matched to a gene. CDR3 size: 16 residues. Per the germline V gene, CDR1 is SGHRS and CDR2 is YFSETQ. CDR3 nucleotide sequence: TGCGCCAGCAGCCCGAGACTAGCGGGAGTCAGCGGGGAGCTGTTTTTT. The encoded protein is CASSPRLAGVSGELFF.

This clonotype has at least ten counts. V and J are TRBV12-3 or TRBV12-4 and TRBJ1-6; the D is unclear. Between the trimmed V and J ends, which lost 7 bases and 6 bases, there was a span of 13 bases. The CDR3 is 14 amino acids. CDR3 sequence (DNA): TGTGCCAGCAACCACCCTGGGGTTAATTCACCCCTCCACTTT. It translates to CASNHPGVNSPLHF.

This clonotype occurred many times. CDR3 DNA: TGTGCCAGTTCTGCCCGTTTAGGGCTAGCGGGAGACACAGATACGCAGTATTTT. It codes for CASSARLGLAGDTDTQYF. V and J are TRBV2 and TRBJ2-3; 10 positions match TRBD2. J gave up 2 bases and V 9 bases, and 17 bases lay outside the gene matches. The CDR3 has 18 residues. Germline assignment: CDR1 SNHLY and CDR2 FYNNEI. Drawing the rest from reference TRBV2 and TRBJ2-3, the complete variable domain is EPEVTQTPSHQVTQMGQEVILRCVPISNHLYFYWYRQILGQKVEFLVSFYNNEISEKSEIFDDQFSVERPDGSNFTLKIRSTKLEDSAMYFCASSARLGLAGDTDTQYFGPGTRLTVL.

This clonotype was seen at least ten times. The chain carries TRBV5-4 and TRBJ2-5; 8 bases align to TRBD1. V shed 3 bases, J shed 0 bases, and the junction held 7 bases outside the gene matches. In germline, CDR1 is SGHNT, CDR2 YYREEE (reference sequence). This CDR3 comprises 16 residues. The CDR3 protein is CASSWTGTEYQETQYF. Here the CDR3 DNA reads TGTGCCAGCAGCTGGACAGGGACCGAGTACCAAGAGACCCAGTACTTC. Using reference TRBV5-4 and TRBJ2-5 for the parts outside the CDR3, the full variable domain is ETGVTQSPTHLIKTRGQQVTLRCSSQSGHNTVSWYQQALGQGPQFIFQYYREEENGRGNFPPRFSGLQFPNYSSELNVNALELDDSALYLCASSWTGTEYQETQYFGPGTRLLVL.

This clonotype was detected ten times or more. The rearrangement links TRBV28 to TRBJ2-1, with D unclear. V lost 2 bases and J 6 bases, leaving 14 bases between the germline ends. This CDR3 region has 15 residues. The germline gives CDR1 MDHEN, CDR2 SYDVKM. CDR3 in amino acids: CASSLRSPGPNEQFF. The CDR3 DNA is TGTGCCAGCAGTTTACGCAGCCCCGGGCCCAATGAGCAGTTCTTC.

In its sample, this clonotype was seen a few times. The chain couples TRBV6-1 to TRBJ2-7; TRBD2 matches at 12 bases. Germline V lookup: CDR1 MNHNS, CDR2 SASEGT. The junction had 10 bases not matched to a gene; V was cut back by 7 bases and J by 6 bases. The CDR3 consists of 15 residues. The CDR3: CASTQTSGSFSEQYF. The CDR3 nucleotides read TGTGCCAGCACCCAGACTAGCGGGAGTTTCTCCGAGCAGTACTTC.

The chain employs TRBV2 and TRBJ2-5, with TRBD2 as a possible D gene (6 bases). The CDR3 loop spans 15 amino acids. V lost 0 bases and J lost 5, with 13 bases in between. Germline CDR1 is SNHLY and CDR2 is FYNNEI. CDR3 bases: TGTGCCAGCAGTGAAGCCGGGGCAGGGAGGGAGACCCAGTACTTC. As protein: CASSEAGAGRETQYF.

Of note for this clonotype: A much larger clone sits a single nucleotide away, making a read error possible. The chain has TRBV19 and TRBJ1-2; unclear D gene. Trimming removed 8 bases from V and 4 bases from J, with 11 bases in between. The CDR3 spans 12 residues. Germline V lookup: CDR1 LNHDA, CDR2 SQIVND (reference sequence). CDR3 bases: TGTGCCAGTGGCTACTCTAGCTATGGCTACACCTTC. It specifies CASGYSSYGYTF.